The rows below give T cell receptor beta chains drawn from one sample of a study of blood T cell repertoires in COVID-19. Measured with immunoSEQ multiplex PCR; TCRdb has only the in-frame clones, and not every one. The top ten hold 0.88% of the sample, which has fewer than 150,000 clones, about 90% seen once. The material sequenced was peripheral blood. The receptors stem from a woman aged 45-60 years with active or convalescent COVID-19. Both conserved end residues are part of each CDR3. The D gene is left open where the match is weak. Expanded clones are given a class, and other clones once, few, many or no size at all.

CDR3nt,CDR3aa,j_gene,d_gene,v_gene,abundance
TGTGCCAGCAGCCCGGGGGGGGACTATGGAAACATTCAGTACTTC,CASSPGGDYGNIQYF,TRBJ2-4,TRBD2,TRBV11-3,.
TGCGCCAGCAGCTTGGGGGACTCATCAGATACGCAGTATTTT,CASSLGDSSDTQYF,TRBJ2-3,.,TRBV5-1,.
TGTGCCAGCAGCCAAGGAATCGGTCCTCCCTACGAGCAGTACTTC,CASSQGIGPPYEQYF,TRBJ2-7,.,TRBV4-2,.
TGTGCCAGCAGCGTAGCTGGGACTACCTACAATGAGCAGTTCTTC,CASSVAGTTYNEQFF,TRBJ2-1,TRBD2,TRBV9,once
TGTGCCAGCTCACTAGAATACAGGGGGCGGTACACTGAAGCTTTCTTT,CASSLEYRGRYTEAFF,TRBJ1-1,TRBD1,TRBV18,once
TGTGCCAGCTCACCACAGGGGCCAGATACGCAGTATTTT,CASSPQGPDTQYF,TRBJ2-3,.,TRBV18,.
TGCAGCGCCTGGCGACAGGGGGCGCGAAATAAGTCCTCCTATAATTCACCCCTCCACTTT,CSAWRQGARNKSSYNSPLHF,TRBJ1-6,TRBD1,TRBV29-1,.
TGTGCCTGTCAGGGGTGGAGGGGAAACACCATATATTTT,CACQGWRGNTIYF,TRBJ1-3,.,TRBV30,once
TGTGCCAGCAGCCTTGTAGGGGGTGAGCAGTTCTTC,CASSLVGGEQFF,TRBJ2-1,.,TRBV7-3,once
TGTGCCAGCAGCGCCGGGACTAGCGGGGGAAACACCGGGGAGCTGTTTTTT,CASSAGTSGGNTGELFF,TRBJ2-2,TRBD2,TRBV5-4,.
TGTGCCAGCAGCCACGGACGGACTAGCGGGGGTTTCTCGGGAGATACGCAGTATTTT,CASSHGRTSGGFSGDTQYF,TRBJ2-3,TRBD2,TRBV14,.
TGTGCCAGTAGTATAGGGCGGCTAGGCGCGCAGTTCTTC,CASSIGRLGAQFF,TRBJ2-1,.,TRBV19,.
TGTGCCAGCAGTTGGGGACAGAGTGATTCGAGCGAGCAGTACTTC,CASSWGQSDSSEQYF,TRBJ2-7,TRBD1,TRBV7-2,.
TGCAGTGCTAGTGTAATCCGGGATAGCAATCAGCCCCAGCATTTT,CSASVIRDSNQPQHF,TRBJ1-5,.,TRBV20-1,.
TGTGCCAGCAGCCGCGGGATAGCGGGAGTTGGCGGGGAGCTGTTTTTT,CASSRGIAGVGGELFF,TRBJ2-2,TRBD2,TRBV14,.
TGTGCCACCCAACCGGGACAGGGAAGAGGATCACCCCTCCACTTT,CATQPGQGRGSPLHF,TRBJ1-6,TRBD1,TRBV19,.
TGTGCCAGCAGTTCAACGGGGACTGGCTACAATGAGCAGTTCTTC,CASSSTGTGYNEQFF,TRBJ2-1,.,TRBV7-3,.
TGTGCCATCAGTGGGGGGAGCGGGACGGATGTTTCGAATGAGCAGTTCTTC,CAISGGSGTDVSNEQFF,TRBJ2-1,TRBD2,TRBV10-3,once
TGTGCCAGCAGCTTATTCCCTGTGGCTAGCGGGAGGGCCGGGGAGACCCAGTACTTC,CASSLFPVASGRAGETQYF,TRBJ2-5,TRBD2,TRBV7-2,.
TGTGCCAGCAGTTCTCCCCCTTTAGCGGGAGGGCCCGGTGAGCAGTTCTTC,CASSSPPLAGGPGEQFF,TRBJ2-1,TRBD2,TRBV28,.
TGTGCCAGCAGCTTAAGGGACAGGGGCACAGATACGCAGTATTTT,CASSLRDRGTDTQYF,TRBJ2-3,TRBD1,TRBV7-2,once
TGTGCCAGCAGCTCACAGGGTGTTCGGTCCTACGAGCAGTACTTC,CASSSQGVRSYEQYF,TRBJ2-7,.,TRBV7-2,.
TGTGCCAGCAGCCCGCGGGAGCGGGAGACCCAGTACTTC,CASSPRERETQYF,TRBJ2-5,TRBD2,TRBV11-2,.